Following are 4 T cell receptor beta chains from one sample sequenced in a study of OX40 agonist ivuxolimab in advanced cancers. TCRdb's table, derived via immunoSEQ multiplex PCR, lists solely in-frame clones and lacks some. The sample lists about 60,000 clones; roughly 80% were seen once. The sequencing here drew on CD4+ or CD8+ T cells sorted from blood, taken in a trial of the OX40 agonist ivuxolimab. These receptors were collected from an adult with an advanced solid tumor such as melanoma, head and neck, liver or kidney cancer.

Details on this clone: A much larger clone sits a single nucleotide away, making a read error possible. The chain uses TRBV7-9 and TRBJ1-4; 7 bases align to TRBD1. Germline CDR1 and CDR2: SEHNR and FQNEAQ (reference sequence). Trimming removed 5 bases from V and 6 bases from J; junction bases left unmatched: 6. CDR3 length equals 14 residues. CDR3 DNA: TGTGCCAGCAGCGGCCAGGGGGGGGATGAAAAACTGTTTTTT. Its protein product is CASSGQGGDEKLFF.

The chain links TRBV4-3 to TRBJ2-3; D perhaps matches TRBD2 (5 bases). Germline assignment: CDR1 LGHNA and CDR2 YSLEER. The CDR3 totals 15 residues. V shed 1 base and J shed 3 bases, with 11 bases lying between them. CDR3 nucleotides: TGCGCCAGCAGCCAAGGGATCCGGGGAACAGATACGCAGTATTTT. It encodes CASSQGIRGTDTQYF.

The CDR3 sequence: CASSLERGHEQYF. As DNA, the CDR3 is TGTGCCAGCAGCTTAGAGCGGGGCCACGAGCAGTACTTC. The V gene is TRBV7-2, the J gene TRBJ2-7; 7 nucleotides line up with TRBD2. The V gene's germline CDR1 is SGHTA and CDR2 FQGNSA. The CDR3 consists of 13 residues. After removal of 1 base from V and 5 bases from J, the junction contained 2 bases not matched to a gene.

This sequence joins TRBV5-4 and TRBJ2-1; no reliable D call. The CDR3 is 14 amino acids. The V gene lost 3 bases and the J gene lost 0 bases, with 7 bases spanning the gap. Germline values: CDR1 SGHNT, CDR2 YYREEE (reference sequence). Written as DNA, the CDR3 is TGTGCCAGCAGCTCCCAGAGCTCCTACAATGAGCAGTTCTTC. Translated, it gives CASSSQSSYNEQFF. Full variable domain (remainder filled in from reference TRBV5-4 and TRBJ2-1): ETGVTQSPTHLIKTRGQQVTLRCSSQSGHNTVSWYQQALGQGPQFIFQYYREEENGRGNFPPRFSGLQFPNYSSELNVNALELDDSALYLCASSSQSSYNEQFFGPGTRLTVL.